This entry features one TCR beta chain sequence. The data stem from a study of blood T cell repertoires in COVID-19. Here immunoSEQ multiplex PCR was the method, and the copy in TCRdb shows in-frame clones only, minus some. Of around 11,000 clones in the sample, roughly 85% were seen once. The V segment lost 0 bases and the J segment 0 bases; nucleotides outside the gene matches: 4. CDR1 is KGHSH, CDR2 LQKENI, per germline. This CDR3 has 16 amino acids. This TCR derives from a man aged 30-40 years with active or convalescent COVID-19. The rearrangement joins TRBV18 to TRBJ1-1; 7 bases are a match to TRBD1. The material sequenced was peripheral blood. CDR3 DNA: TGTGCCAGCTCACCACCGAGGACAGGAGTGAACACTGAAGCTTTCTTT. Amino acids: CASSPPRTGVNTEAFF.